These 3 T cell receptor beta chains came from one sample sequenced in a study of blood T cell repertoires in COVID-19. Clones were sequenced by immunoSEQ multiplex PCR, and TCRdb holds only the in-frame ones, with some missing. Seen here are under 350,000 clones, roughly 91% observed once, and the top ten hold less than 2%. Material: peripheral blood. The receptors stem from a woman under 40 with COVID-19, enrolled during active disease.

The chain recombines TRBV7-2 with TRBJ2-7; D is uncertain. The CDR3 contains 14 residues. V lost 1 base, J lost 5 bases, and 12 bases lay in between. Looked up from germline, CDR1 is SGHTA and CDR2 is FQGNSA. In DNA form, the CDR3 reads TGTGCCAGCAGCTTAGTATCGACTCCGAACGAGCAGTACGTC. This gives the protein CASSLVSTPNEQYV.

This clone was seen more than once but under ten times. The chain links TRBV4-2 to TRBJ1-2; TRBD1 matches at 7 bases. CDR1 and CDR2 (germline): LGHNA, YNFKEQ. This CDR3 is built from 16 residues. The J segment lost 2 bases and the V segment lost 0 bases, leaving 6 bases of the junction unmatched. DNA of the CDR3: TGTGCCAGCAGCCAAGACCGGACAGGAAGCAACTATGGCTACACCTTC. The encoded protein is CASSQDRTGSNYGYTF.

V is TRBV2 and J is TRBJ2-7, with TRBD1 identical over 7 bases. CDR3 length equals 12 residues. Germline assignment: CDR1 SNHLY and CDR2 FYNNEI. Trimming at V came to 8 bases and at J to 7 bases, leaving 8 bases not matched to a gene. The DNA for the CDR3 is TGTGCCAGCTCTACCAGGGGGTGGGAGCAGTACTTC. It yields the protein CASSTRGWEQYF.